A selection of T cell receptor beta chains follows, all from one sample in a study of blood T cell repertoires in COVID-19. Libraries were prepared by immunoSEQ multiplex PCR; TCRdb keeps only in-frame clonotypes and omits some of them. The table shows just over 300,000 clones, with 70% to 90% occurring only once. Sequencing was done on a sample of PBMCs or T cells enriched from blood (not recorded which). These receptors came from a man aged 25-40 years who had recovered from COVID-19. Both conserved end residues are trimmed from each CDR3. Each record gives: V gene, J gene, D gene, CDR3 protein. A D gene is named only where the DNA matches it firmly.

TRBV30	TRBJ1-1	TRBD1	AWSPGQLDTEAF
TRBV28	TRBJ2-7	TRBD1	ASSPGTGSSYEQY
TRBV23-1	TRBJ2-7	TRBD1	ASSQNRDSSYEQY
TRBV28	TRBJ1-3	.	ASSPGLGRNTIY
TRBV2	TRBJ1-3	.	ASRRLGNTIY
TRBV9	TRBJ1-6	TRBD1	ASSAGQIGNSPLH
TRBV5-4	TRBJ2-7	TRBD2	ASSSPGGSHEQY
TRBV7-2	TRBJ1-5	.	ASSSAGGANQPQH
TRBV10-2	TRBJ2-3	.	ASRGSLTDTQY
TRBV28	TRBJ2-6	.	ASSGGSVTGANVLT
TRBV19	TRBJ1-4	TRBD1	ASTPGGGPNEKLF
TRBV30	TRBJ2-2	.	AWSVLGAGGELF
TRBV7-2	TRBJ2-7	.	ASSLAWSSSYEQY
TRBV2	TRBJ1-1	.	ASITARSTEAF
TRBV4-2	TRBJ2-1	.	ASSQESQVGNEQF
TRBV20-1	TRBJ2-2	TRBD1	SASSQGAGGELF
TRBV9	TRBJ2-1	TRBD2	ASSVDPSGRAVEQF
TRBV6-1	TRBJ2-4	TRBD1	ASTGGQGWFQY
TRBV11-2	TRBJ1-4	TRBD1	ASSSWGKTGGEKLF
TRBV19	TRBJ1-2	.	ASSIGGRAYGYT
TRBV27	TRBJ2-7	TRBD2	ATRHSGSPEQY
TRBV6-2/TRBV6-3	TRBJ2-4	.	ASSPLAKNIQY
TRBV6-4	TRBJ1-1	TRBD1	ASSDSGTGGTEAF
TRBV5-4	TRBJ2-1	TRBD2	ASSHTSGARYNEQF
TRBV7-9	TRBJ1-2	.	ASSLARVGAYGYT
TRBV27	TRBJ1-2	.	ASSFLPGDHGYT
TRBV3-1/TRBV3-2	TRBJ2-3	.	ASSQGLVLVPGDGTDTQY
TRBV11-2	TRBJ1-2	.	ASSPRVSMRDGYT
TRBV2	TRBJ1-1	.	ASRQEYTEAF
TRBV9	TRBJ1-2	TRBD1	ASSGGTGERGGYT
TRBV4-2	TRBJ1-2	.	ASSQLGSPYGYT
TRBV24-1	TRBJ2-5	TRBD1	ATSDAGTVQETQY
TRBV25-1	TRBJ2-6	.	ASMSRASGANVLT
TRBV7-7	TRBJ2-5	.	ASSLAPSGVQETQY
TRBV7-9	TRBJ2-1	TRBD2	ASRKRGAPYNEQF
TRBV19	TRBJ1-2	TRBD1	ASSMWDRPFENRGYT
TRBV9	TRBJ2-7	TRBD2	ASSVGTSGAAYEQY
TRBV6-5	TRBJ2-3	TRBD2	ASSSTSVGRPDTQY
TRBV2	TRBJ2-1	.	ASSQQGAYNEQF
TRBV18	TRBJ2-2	.	ASSPGTSNTGELF
TRBV18	TRBJ1-4	TRBD1	ASSPRQGGEKLF
TRBV15	TRBJ1-5	.	ATSMQDSLDFYSNQPQH
TRBV5-4	TRBJ2-1	TRBD1	ASSLVGQVRF